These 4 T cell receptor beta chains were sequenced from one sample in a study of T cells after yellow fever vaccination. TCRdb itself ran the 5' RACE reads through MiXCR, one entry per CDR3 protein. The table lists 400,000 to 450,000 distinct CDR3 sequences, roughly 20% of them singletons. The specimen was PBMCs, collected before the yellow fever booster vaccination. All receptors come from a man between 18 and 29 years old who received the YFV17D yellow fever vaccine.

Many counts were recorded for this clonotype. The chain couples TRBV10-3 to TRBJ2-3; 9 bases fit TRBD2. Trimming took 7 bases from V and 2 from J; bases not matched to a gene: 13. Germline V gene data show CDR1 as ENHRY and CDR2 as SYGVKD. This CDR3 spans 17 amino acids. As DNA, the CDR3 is TGTGCCATCATGGGCGGCATAAGCGGGGGGTCCACAGATACGCAGTATTTT. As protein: CAIMGGISGGSTDTQYF.

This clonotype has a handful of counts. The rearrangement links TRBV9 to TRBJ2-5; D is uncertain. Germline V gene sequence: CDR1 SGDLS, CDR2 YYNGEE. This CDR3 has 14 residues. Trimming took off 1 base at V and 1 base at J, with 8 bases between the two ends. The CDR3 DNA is TGTGCCAGCAGCGTATTCGGGCTCCAAGAGACCCAGTACTTC. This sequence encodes CASSVFGLQETQYF.

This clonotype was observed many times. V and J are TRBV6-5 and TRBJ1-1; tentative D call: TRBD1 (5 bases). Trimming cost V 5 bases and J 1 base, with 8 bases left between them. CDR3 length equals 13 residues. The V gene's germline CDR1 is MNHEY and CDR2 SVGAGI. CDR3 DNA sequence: TGTGCCAGCAGTCAAGGGGAGAACACTGAAGCTTTCTTT. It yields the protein CASSQGENTEAFF.

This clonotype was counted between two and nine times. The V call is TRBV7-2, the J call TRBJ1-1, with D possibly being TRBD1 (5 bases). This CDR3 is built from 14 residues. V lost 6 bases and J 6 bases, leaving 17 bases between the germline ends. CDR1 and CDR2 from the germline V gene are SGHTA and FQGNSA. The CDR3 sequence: CASRPGQGSSEAFF. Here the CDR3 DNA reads TGTGCCAGCAGACCTGGGCAGGGAAGCTCTGAAGCTTTCTTT.